The present T cell receptor beta chain was sequenced within a study of T cell changes during pregnancy in multiple sclerosis. This CDR3 has 15 amino acids. V was clipped by 2 bases and J by 0 bases, with 13 bases between them. Looked up from germline, CDR1 is SQVTM and CDR2 is ANQGSEA. Here immunoSEQ multiplex PCR was the method, and the copy in TCRdb shows in-frame clones only, minus some. The sample consists of about 110,000 clones, 85% to 95% of them appearing once. Sequenced here: peripheral blood, sampled after pregnancy. This receptor was taken from a female donor with multiple sclerosis, enrolled in a pregnancy study. This chain links TRBV29-1 with TRBJ1-1; D is unresolved. CDR3 region: CSVEPPRGLNTEAFF. Written as DNA, the CDR3 is TGCAGCGTTGAACCCCCGCGAGGGCTGAACACTGAAGCTTTCTTT. Based on the CDR3 plus reference TRBV29-1 and TRBJ1-1, the full variable domain is SAVISQKPSRDICQRGTSLTIQCQVDSQVTMMFWYRQQPGQSLTLIATANQGSEATYESGFVIDKFPISRPNLTFSTLTVSNMSPEDSSIYLCSVEPPRGLNTEAFFGQGTRLTVV.